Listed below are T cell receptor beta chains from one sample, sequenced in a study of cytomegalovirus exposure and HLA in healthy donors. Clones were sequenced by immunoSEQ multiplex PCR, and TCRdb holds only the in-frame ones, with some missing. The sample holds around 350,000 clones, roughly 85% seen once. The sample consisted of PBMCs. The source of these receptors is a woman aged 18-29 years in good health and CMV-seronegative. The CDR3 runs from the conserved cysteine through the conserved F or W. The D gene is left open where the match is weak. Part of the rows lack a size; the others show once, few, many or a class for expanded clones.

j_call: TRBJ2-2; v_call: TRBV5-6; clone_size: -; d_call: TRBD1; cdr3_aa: CASRQGQTNTGELFF; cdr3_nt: TGTGCCAGCAGACAGGGACAGACGAACACCGGGGAGCTGTTTTTT
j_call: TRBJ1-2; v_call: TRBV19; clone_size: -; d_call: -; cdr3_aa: CASSIWGVGSYGYTF; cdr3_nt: TGTGCCAGTAGTATATGGGGGGTTGGGTCCTATGGCTACACCTTC
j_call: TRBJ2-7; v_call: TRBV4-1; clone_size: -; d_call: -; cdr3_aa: CASSQQSGKVTYEQYF; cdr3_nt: TGCGCCAGCAGCCAACAATCAGGGAAGGTTACCTACGAGCAGTACTTC
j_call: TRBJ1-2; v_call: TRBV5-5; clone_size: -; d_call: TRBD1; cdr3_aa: CASSLYWGQGVSGYTF; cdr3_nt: TGTGCCAGCAGCTTGTATTGGGGACAGGGGGTGTCTGGCTACACCTTC
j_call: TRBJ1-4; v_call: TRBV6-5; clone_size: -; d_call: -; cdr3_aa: CASRVQDSNEKLFF; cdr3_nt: TGTGCCAGCAGGGTACAAGATTCCAATGAAAAACTGTTTTTT
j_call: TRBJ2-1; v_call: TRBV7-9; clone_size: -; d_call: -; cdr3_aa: CASTLGQEQFF; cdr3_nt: TGTGCCAGCACCTTGGGGCAGGAGCAGTTCTTC
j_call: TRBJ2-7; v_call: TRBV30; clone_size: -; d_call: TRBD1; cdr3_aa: CAWRRGTGGEQYF; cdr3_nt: TGTGCCTGGAGGAGGGGAACAGGGGGCGAGCAGTACTTC
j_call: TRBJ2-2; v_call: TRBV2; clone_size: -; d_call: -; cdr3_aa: CASSVSRTILTGELFF; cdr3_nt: TGTGCCAGCAGTGTTTCCCGGACAATACTCACCGGGGAGCTGTTTTTT
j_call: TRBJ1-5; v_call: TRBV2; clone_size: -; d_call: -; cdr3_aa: CASSLRNNQPQHF; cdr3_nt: TGTGCCAGCAGTTTGAGAAACAATCAGCCCCAGCATTTT
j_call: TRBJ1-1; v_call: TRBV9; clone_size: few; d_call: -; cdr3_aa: CASSGYKNTEAFF; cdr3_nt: TGTGCCAGCAGCGGGTACAAGAACACTGAAGCTTTCTTT
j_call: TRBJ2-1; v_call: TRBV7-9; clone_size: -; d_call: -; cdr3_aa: CASSSDRPGEQFF; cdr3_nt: TGTGCCAGCAGCTCTGACAGGCCCGGTGAGCAGTTCTTC
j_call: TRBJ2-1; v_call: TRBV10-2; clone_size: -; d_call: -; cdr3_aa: CASSEQGLPPNEQFF; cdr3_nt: TGCGCCAGCAGTGAGCAGGGACTTCCGCCTAATGAGCAGTTCTTC
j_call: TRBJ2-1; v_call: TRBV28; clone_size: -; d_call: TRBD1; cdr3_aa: CASSTGGAPVDEQFF; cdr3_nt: TGTGCCAGCAGTACAGGGGGCGCCCCTGTGGATGAGCAGTTCTTC
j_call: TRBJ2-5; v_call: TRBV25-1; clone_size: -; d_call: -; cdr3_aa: CASSVGVSGGETQYF; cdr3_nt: TGTGCCAGCAGTGTGGGTGTAAGTGGGGGGGAGACCCAGTACTTC
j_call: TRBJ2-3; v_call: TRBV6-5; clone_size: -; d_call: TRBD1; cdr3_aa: CASSRDSQEDTQYF; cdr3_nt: TGTGCCAGCAGTCGGGACAGTCAGGAAGATACGCAGTATTTT
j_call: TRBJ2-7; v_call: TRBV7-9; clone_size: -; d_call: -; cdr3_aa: CASSLSFPEQYF; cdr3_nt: TGTGCCAGCAGCTTATCATTTCCCGAGCAGTACTTC
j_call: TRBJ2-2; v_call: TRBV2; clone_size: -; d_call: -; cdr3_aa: CASNLDRTMNTGELFF; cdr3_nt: TGTGCCAGCAACCTTGACAGGACGATGAACACCGGGGAGCTGTTTTTT
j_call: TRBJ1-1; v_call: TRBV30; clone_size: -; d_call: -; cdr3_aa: CAWSVGGTLNTEAFF; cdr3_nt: TGTGCCTGGAGTGTAGGAGGGACCTTGAACACTGAAGCTTTCTTT
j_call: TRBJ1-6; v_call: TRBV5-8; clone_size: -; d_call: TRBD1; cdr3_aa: CASSFLDRGNSPLHF; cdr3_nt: TGTGCCAGCAGCTTTCTTGACAGGGGTAATTCACCCCTCCACTTT
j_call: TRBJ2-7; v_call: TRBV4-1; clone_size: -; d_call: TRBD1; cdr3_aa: CASSHAPGQGGYEQYF; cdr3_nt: TGCGCCAGCAGCCACGCCCCGGGACAGGGGGGTTACGAGCAGTACTTC
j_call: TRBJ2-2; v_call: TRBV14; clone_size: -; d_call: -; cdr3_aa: CASSHPQGLGNTGELFF; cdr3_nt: TGTGCCAGCAGCCATCCACAGGGATTAGGGAACACCGGGGAGCTGTTTTTT
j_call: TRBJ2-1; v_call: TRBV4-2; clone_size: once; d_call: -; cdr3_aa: CASSQAGGAYNEQFF; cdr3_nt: TGTGCCAGCAGCCAAGCGGGGGGCGCCTACAATGAGCAGTTCTTC
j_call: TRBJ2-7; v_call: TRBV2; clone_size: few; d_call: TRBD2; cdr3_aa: CASSYTSGSYEQYF; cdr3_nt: TGTGCCAGCAGTTATACTAGCGGTTCCTACGAGCAGTACTTC
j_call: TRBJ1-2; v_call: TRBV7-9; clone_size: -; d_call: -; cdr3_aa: CASSPGGGYGYTF; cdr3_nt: TGTGCCAGCAGCCCCGGGGGGGGCTATGGCTACACCTTC
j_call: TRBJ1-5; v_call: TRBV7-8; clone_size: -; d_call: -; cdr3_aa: CASSLVSGPRGGQQAGNQPQHF; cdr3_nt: TGTGCCAGCAGCTTAGTATCGGGTCCCAGGGGAGGGCAGCAGGCTGGCAATCAGCCCCAGCATTTT
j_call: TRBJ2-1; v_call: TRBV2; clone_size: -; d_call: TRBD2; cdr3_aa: CASRRPGTSARDEQFF; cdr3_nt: TGTGCCAGCAGGAGACCCGGGACTAGCGCGAGGGATGAGCAGTTCTTC
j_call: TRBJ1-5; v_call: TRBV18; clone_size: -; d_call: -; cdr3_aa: CASSPFNGHQPQHF; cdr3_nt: TGTGCCAGCTCACCGTTTAATGGCCATCAGCCCCAGCATTTT
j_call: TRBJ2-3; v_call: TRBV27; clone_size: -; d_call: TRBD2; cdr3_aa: CASSPGLGLDTQYF; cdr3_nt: TGTGCCAGCAGTCCGGGACTAGGTCTAGATACGCAGTATTTT
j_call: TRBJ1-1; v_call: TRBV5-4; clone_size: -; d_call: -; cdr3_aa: CASSLGRLKAFF; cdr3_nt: TGTGCCAGCAGCTTGGGGCGGCTGAAAGCTTTCTTT
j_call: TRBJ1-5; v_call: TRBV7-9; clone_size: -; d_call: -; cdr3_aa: CASSDGRGRLYSNQPQHF; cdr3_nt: TGTGCCAGCAGCGATGGCAGGGGCCGACTCTATAGCAATCAGCCCCAGCATTTT
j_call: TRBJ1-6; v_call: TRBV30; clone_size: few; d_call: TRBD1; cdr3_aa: CAWSSSGQGQYSPLHF; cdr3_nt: TGTGCCTGGAGTTCCTCGGGACAGGGACAGTATTCACCCCTCCACTTT
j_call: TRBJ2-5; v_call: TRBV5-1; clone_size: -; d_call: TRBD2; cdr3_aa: CASSLASSGGLSQETQYF; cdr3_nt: TGCGCCAGCAGCTTGGCCTCGAGCGGGGGGCTCAGTCAAGAGACCCAGTACTTC
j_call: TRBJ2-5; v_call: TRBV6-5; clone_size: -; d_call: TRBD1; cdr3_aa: CASSQGQGIQETQYF; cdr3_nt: TGTGCCAGCAGCCAGGGACAGGGTATCCAAGAGACCCAGTACTTC
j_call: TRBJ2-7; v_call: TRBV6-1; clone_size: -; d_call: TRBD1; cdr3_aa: CASSEYRGYEQYF; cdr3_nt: TGTGCCAGCAGTGAATACAGGGGGTACGAGCAGTACTTC
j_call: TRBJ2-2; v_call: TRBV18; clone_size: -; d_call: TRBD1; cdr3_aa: CASSPDRDYTGELFF; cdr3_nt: TGTGCCAGCTCCCCAGACAGGGATTACACCGGGGAGCTGTTTTTT
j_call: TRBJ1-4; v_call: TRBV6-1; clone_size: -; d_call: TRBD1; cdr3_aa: CATTGEVHEKLFF; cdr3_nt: TGTGCCACCACAGGGGAGGTACATGAAAAACTGTTTTTT